This T cell receptor beta chain was documented in a study of T cells in Graves' hyperthyroidism and ophthalmopathy. TCR beta CDR3 region amplification was performed from RNA transcripts. First-round RT-PCR of the TCR CDR3 relied on the HTBI primer set. MiXCR was run by TCRdb on the multiplex PCR reads, yielding one entry per CDR3 protein. The sample has hundreds of thousands of distinct CDR3 sequences, around 38% seen once. V lost 2 bases to trimming and J lost 7 bases; unmatched junction nucleotides: 7. Germline V gives CDR1 LNHDA, CDR2 SQIVND (reference sequence). This CDR3 has 14 residues. Sequenced: blood. The clonotype originates from a man aged 18 to 30 with Graves' hyperthyroidism. The chain recombines TRBV19 with TRBJ1-1, with TRBD1 matching 7 bases. CDR3: CASSINRGTNEAFF. The CDR3 region has the DNA TGTGCCAGTAGTATAAACAGGGGAACTAATGAAGCTTTCTTT.